This entry features one TCR beta chain sequence. What it recognizes is unknown. The data were taken from a study of T cell responses to AZD1222 COVID-19 vaccine. The CDR3 has 14 amino acids. CDR1 is KGHSH, CDR2 LQKENI, per germline. V was cut by 5 bases and J by 5 bases, with 13 bases left in between. General study findings and limits: Among spike-specific TCRs, nearly half reportedly target unmutated variant regions. Vaccination with two AZD1222 doses was followed by a rise in Spike-specific TCR breadth and depth. At baseline, just a handful of AZD1222 recipients tested seropositive. There were mostly white British donors and more females than males, and clonal diversity was possibly underestimated.

TCRdb keeps only in-frame clones here, not all; method: immunoSEQ multiplex PCR. Among roughly 140,000 clones listed, more than 90% were seen once. The sample here was peripheral blood, taken on day 0 of AZD1222 vaccination. The V and J genes are TRBV18 and TRBJ1-5; D not certain. The receptor was derived from an adult in good health. The CDR3 loop is CASSSEGAYQPQHF. The CDR3 DNA follows: TGTGCCAGCTCATCGGAAGGAGCCTATCAGCCCCAGCATTTT.